Below are 5 T cell receptor beta chains sequenced from a single sample in a study of shared clonotypes between healthy human individuals. Sequencing used immunoSEQ multiplex PCR; TCRdb keeps in-frame clones, though not all of them. This sample has roughly 2.2 million clones, with more than 85% found just once. The sequenced sample consisted of naive CD4+ T cells from PBMCs. Described subset: CD45RA+ positively selected. All receptors come from a young man in good health. Some clones in this sample may be carry-over from other donors' samples.

The chain combines TRBV7-9 with TRBJ2-7, with 11 bases aligning to TRBD2. Germline CDR1 is SEHNR and CDR2 is FQNEAQ (reference sequence). The CDR3 length is 15 residues. Losses at the gene ends were 0 bases for V and 4 bases for J; bases not matched to a gene: 2. In DNA form, the CDR3 reads TGTGCCAGCAGCTTAGCGACTAGCGGGGTTTACGAGCAGTACTTC. This sequence encodes CASSLATSGVYEQYF.

The V gene is TRBV5-4, the J gene TRBJ2-7; 7 bases agree with TRBD1. The germline V gene has CDR1 SGHNT and CDR2 YYREEE (reference sequence). Trimming cost V 0 bases and J 5 bases; bases outside gene matches: 5. CDR3 length: 14 residues. The CDR3: CASSLDGTVNEQYF. Here the CDR3 DNA reads TGTGCCAGCAGCTTGGATGGGACAGTAAACGAGCAGTACTTC.

This rearrangement joins TRBV28 to TRBJ1-1; D uncertain. Germline CDR1 reads MDHEN; CDR2 reads SYDVKM. Trimming removed 6 bases at V and 8 bases at J, with 10 bases between. The CDR3 is made up of 11 amino acids. The CDR3, as DNA: TGTGCCAGCAGGGTTGGTCGGGAAGCTTTCTTT. Residues: CASRVGREAFF.

This rearrangement joins TRBV11-2 to TRBJ2-7; 7 nucleotides align to TRBD2. J was trimmed by 2 bases and V by 1 base; bases with no gene match: 8. The CDR3 totals 16 residues. Germline loops: CDR1 SGHAT, CDR2 FQNNGV. Here the CDR3 DNA reads TGTGCCAGCAGCTTAGGACGGGCGGGAGCCCCCTACGAGCAGTACTTC. This encodes CASSLGRAGAPYEQYF.

This clone was found a few times. The V gene is TRBV6-1, the J gene TRBJ1-2, with D unclear. Germline V gene sequence: CDR1 MNHNS, CDR2 SASEGT. Trimming pared 7 bases from V and 8 bases from J, leaving 8 bases between. This CDR3 region has 10 residues. The CDR3 protein is CASTSRGYTF. The CDR3 nucleotides read TGTGCCAGCACCTCGCGCGGCTACACCTTC.